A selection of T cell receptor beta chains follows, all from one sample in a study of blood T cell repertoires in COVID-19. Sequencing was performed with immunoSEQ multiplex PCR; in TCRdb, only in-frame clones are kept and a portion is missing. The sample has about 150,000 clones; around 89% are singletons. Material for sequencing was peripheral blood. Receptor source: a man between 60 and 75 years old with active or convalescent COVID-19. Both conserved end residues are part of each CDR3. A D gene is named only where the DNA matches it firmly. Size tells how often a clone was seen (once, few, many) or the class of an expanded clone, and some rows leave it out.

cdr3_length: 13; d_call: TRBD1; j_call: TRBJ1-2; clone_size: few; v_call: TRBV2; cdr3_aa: CASSADREIGYTF
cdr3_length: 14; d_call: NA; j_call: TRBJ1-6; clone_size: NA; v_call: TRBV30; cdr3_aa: CAWSVSGRGSPLHF
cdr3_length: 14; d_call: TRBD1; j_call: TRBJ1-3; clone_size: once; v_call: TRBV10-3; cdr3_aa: CAISGTGAGNTIYF
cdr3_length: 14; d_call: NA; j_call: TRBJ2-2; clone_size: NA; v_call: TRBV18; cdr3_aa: CASSPRGNTGELFF
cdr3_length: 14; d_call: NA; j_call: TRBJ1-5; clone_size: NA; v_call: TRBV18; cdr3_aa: CASSLGGEWQPQHF
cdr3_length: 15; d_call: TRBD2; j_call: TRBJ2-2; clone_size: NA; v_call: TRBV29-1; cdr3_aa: CSVQPSGRNTGELFF
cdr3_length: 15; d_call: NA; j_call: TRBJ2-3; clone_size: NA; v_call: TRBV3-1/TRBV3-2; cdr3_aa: CASSPPGLATDTQYF
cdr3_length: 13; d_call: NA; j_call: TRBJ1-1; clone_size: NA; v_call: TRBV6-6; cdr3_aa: CGSGPGSGTEAFF
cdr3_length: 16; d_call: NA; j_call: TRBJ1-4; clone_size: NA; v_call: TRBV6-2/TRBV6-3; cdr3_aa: CASTPSRGGTNEKLFF
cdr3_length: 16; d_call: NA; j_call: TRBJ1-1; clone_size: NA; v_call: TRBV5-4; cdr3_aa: CASSFPGEGVNTEAFF
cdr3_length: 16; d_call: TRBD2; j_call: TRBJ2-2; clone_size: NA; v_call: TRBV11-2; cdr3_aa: CASSLRLAGNTGELFF
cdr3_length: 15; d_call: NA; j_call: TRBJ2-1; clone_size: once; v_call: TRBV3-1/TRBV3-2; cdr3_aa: CASSPRVAGYNEQFF
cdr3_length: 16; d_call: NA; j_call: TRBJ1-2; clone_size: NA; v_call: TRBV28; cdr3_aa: CASSSSAGAGSYGYTF
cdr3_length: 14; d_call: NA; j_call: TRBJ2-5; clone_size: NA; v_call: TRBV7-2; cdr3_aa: CASSLQGPQETQYF
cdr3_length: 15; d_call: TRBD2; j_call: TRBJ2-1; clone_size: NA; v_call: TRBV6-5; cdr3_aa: CASSRGGAGEGEQFF
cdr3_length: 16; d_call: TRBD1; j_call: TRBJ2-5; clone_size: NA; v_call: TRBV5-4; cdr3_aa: CASSAGGTGRLETQYF
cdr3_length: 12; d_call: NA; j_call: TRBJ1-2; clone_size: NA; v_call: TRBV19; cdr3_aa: CASSPRTVGYTF
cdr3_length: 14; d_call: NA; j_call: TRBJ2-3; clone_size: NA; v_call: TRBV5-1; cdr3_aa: CASSLVVASDTQYF
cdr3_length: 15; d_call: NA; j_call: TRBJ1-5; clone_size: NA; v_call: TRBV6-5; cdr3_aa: CASRPSPGGGQPQHF
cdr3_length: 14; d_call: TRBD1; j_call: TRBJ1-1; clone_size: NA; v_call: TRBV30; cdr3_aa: CAWNTGTERSEAFF
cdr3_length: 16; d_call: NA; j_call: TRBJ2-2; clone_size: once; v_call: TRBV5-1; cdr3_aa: CASSLGSVATTGELFF
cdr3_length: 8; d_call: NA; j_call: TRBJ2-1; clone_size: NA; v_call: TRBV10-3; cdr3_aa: CAICRQFF
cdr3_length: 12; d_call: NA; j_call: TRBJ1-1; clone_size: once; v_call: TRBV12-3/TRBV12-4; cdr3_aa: CASSLTSDLAFF
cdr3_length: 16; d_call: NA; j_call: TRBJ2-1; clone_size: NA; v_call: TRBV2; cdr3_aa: CASSEWELALAAEQFF
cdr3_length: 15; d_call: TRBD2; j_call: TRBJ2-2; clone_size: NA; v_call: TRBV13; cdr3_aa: CASSSTGTNIGELFF
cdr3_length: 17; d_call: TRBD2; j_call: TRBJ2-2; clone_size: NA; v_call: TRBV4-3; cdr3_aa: CASSQDATSGRSGELFF
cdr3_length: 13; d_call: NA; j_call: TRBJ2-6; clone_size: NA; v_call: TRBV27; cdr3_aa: CASSRVGANVLTF
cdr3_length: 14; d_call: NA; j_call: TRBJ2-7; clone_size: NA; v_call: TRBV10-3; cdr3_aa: CAISESPRAHEQYF
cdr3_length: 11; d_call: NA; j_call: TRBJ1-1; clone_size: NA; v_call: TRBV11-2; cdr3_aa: CASSLGGEAFF
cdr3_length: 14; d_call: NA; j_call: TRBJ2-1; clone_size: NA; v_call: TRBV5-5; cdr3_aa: CASSLEAATDEQFF
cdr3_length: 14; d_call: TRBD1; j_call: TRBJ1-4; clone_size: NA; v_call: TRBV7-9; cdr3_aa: CASSLRQGNEKLFF
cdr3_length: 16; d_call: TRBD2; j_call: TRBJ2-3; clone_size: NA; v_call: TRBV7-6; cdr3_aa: CASSSTSGGSTDTQYF
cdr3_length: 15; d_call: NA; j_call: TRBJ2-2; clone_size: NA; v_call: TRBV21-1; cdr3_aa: CASSRGTGNTGELFF
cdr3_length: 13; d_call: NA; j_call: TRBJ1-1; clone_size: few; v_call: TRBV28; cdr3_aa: CASSLYRDSEAFF
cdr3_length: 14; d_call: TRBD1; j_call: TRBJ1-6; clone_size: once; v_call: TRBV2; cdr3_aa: CASKRTGGSSPLHF
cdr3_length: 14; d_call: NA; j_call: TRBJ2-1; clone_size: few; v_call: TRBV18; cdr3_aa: CASSVGRSPNEQFF
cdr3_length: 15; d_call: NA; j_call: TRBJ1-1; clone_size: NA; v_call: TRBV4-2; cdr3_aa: CASSQESGQNTEAFF
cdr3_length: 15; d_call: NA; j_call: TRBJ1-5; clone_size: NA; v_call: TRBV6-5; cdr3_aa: CASTLTGTSNQPQHF
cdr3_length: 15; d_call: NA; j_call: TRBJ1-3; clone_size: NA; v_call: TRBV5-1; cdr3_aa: CASSPGVSSGNTIYF
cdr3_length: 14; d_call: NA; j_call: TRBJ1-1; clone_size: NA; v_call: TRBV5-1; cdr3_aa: CASSHEGANTEAFF
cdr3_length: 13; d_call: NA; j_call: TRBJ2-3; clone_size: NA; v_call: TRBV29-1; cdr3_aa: CSVQRVDTDTQYF
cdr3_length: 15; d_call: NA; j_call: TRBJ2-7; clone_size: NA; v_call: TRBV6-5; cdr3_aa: CASSRPGTASYEQYF
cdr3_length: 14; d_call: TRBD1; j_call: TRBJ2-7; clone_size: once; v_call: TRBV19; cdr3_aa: CASRRGDRGDEQYF
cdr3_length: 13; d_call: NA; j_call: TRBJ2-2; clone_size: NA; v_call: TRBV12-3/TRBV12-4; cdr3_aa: CASSHRVTGELFF
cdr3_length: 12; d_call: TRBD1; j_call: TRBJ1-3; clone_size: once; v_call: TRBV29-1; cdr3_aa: CSVKGQGNTIYF
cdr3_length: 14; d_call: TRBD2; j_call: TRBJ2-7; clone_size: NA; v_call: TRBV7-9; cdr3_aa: CASSILAGSYEQYF
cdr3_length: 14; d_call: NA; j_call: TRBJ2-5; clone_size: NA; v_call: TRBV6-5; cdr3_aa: CASSYSSGIETQYF
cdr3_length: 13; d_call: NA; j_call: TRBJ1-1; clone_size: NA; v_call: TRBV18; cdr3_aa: CASSPPERTEAFF
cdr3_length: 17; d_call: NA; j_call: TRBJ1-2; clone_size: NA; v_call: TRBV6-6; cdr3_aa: CASSRGQIGPANYGYTF
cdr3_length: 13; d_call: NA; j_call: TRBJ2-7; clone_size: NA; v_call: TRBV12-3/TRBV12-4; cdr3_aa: CASSFGRDYEQYF
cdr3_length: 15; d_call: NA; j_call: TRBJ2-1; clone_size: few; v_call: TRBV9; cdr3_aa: CASSVGGGATPEQFF
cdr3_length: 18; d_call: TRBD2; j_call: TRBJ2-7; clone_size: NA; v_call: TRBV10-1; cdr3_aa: CASSVSGTSGREQYEQYF
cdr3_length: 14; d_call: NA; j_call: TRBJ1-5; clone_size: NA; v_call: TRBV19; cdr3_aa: CASSIVAVDQPQHF
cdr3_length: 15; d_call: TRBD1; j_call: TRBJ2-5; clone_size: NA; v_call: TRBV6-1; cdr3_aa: CASSTHRGPGETQYF
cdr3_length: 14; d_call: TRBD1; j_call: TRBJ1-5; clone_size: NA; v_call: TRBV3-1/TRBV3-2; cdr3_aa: CASSPDRGNQPQHF
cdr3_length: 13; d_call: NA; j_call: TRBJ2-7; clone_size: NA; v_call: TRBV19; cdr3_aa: CASSMDTLYEQYF
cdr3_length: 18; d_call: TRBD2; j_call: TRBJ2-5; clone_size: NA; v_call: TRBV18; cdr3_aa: CASSPEEIAGGRGETQYF
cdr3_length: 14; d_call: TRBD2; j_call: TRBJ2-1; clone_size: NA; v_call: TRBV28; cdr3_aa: CASYPGGRVNEQFF
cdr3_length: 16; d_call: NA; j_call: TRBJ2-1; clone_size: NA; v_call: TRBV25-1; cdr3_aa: CASSELKGFSDNEQFF